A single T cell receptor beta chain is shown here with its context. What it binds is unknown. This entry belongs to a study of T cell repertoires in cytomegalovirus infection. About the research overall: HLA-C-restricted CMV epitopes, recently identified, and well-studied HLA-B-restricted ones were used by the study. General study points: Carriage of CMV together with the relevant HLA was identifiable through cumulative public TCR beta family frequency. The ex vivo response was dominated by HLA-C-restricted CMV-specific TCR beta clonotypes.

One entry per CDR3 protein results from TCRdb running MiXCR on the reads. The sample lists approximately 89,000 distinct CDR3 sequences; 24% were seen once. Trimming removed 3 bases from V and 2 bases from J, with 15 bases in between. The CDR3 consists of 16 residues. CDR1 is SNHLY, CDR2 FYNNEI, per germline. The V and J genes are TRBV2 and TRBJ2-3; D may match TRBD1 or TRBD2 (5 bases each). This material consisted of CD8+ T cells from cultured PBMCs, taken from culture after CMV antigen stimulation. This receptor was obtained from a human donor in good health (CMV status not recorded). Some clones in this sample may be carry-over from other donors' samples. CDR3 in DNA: TGTGCCAGCAGTGAGGGGCGGCCGGGGAACACAGATACGCAGTATTTT. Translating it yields CASSEGRPGNTDTQYF.